A single sample is the source of the 25 T cell receptor beta chains below, sequenced in a study of early T cells in non-severe SARS-CoV-2 infection. TCRdb re-called the 5' RACE reads with MiXCR, one entry per CDR3 protein. This sample has tens of thousands of distinct CDR3 sequences; roughly 5.9% occur once, and the top ten carry approximately 4.1%. Sequenced sample: whole blood. Receptor source: an adult who was a healthcare worker with PCR-confirmed SARS-CoV-2 infection or an uninfected control (not recorded which).

This clonotype has ten or more counts. V usage is TRBV13 and J usage is TRBJ2-1, with D hard to call. The ends were cut back, 6 bases at V and 1 base at J, with 25 bases in the middle. CDR1 is PRHDT and CDR2 is FYEKMQ in the germline V gene (reference sequence). This CDR3 comprises 19 residues. The CDR3 nucleotides read TGTGCCAGCAGTTCTAGAGTGGAGAAGCCGGTAACTTCCTACAATGAGCAGTTCTTC. Translation: CASSSRVEKPVTSYNEQFF.

There are many counts of this clonotype. J is TRBJ2-7 and V is TRBV11-2, with TRBD2 matching over 13 bases. The CDR3 length is 16 residues. V was pared by 5 bases and J by 3 bases, with 7 bases of the junction left unmatched. Germline CDR1 is SGHAT and CDR2 is FQNNGV. The CDR3 reads CASSPPTSGGIYEQYF. CDR3 coding DNA: TGTGCCAGCAGCCCCCCGACTAGCGGGGGGATCTACGAGCAGTACTTC. The full variable domain, with the rest looked up from reference TRBV11-2 and TRBJ2-7, is EAGVAQSPRYKIIEKRQSVAFWCNPISGHATLYWYQQILGQGPKLLIQFQNNGVVDDSQLPKDRFSAERLKGVDSTLKIQPAKLEDSAVYLCASSPPTSGGIYEQYFGPGTRLTVT.

Concerning this clonotype: A much larger clonotype is one base distant, so this may be a read error. This rearrangement joins TRBV7-2 to TRBJ2-7, with D perhaps matching TRBD2 (5 bases). This CDR3 contains 13 residues. V lost 4 bases and J 5 bases, leaving 12 bases between the germline ends. CDR1 is SGHTA, CDR2 FQGNSA, per germline. CDR3 loop: CASSWTGSHEQYF. The CDR3 DNA reads as TGTGCCAGCAGCTGGACGGGGTCCCACGAGCAGTACTTC.

This clonotype was observed at least ten times. The rearrangement uses TRBV6-4 and TRBJ2-1, with D possibly matching TRBD2 (6 bases). Deletions cut 5 bases from V and 6 bases from J, with 17 bases between. CDR1 MRHNA and CDR2 SNTAGT come from the germline V gene. The CDR3 spans 15 residues. The CDR3 coding sequence is TGTGCCAGCAGTCCCCTGGGACTCAAGGGCAATGAGCAGTTCTTC. Its protein product is CASSPLGLKGNEQFF.

This clonotype showed up many times. The chain combines TRBV10-3 with TRBJ2-5, with unresolved D. The CDR3 runs to 15 residues. Trimming took off 2 bases at V and 1 base at J, with 11 bases between the two ends. CDR1 and CDR2 (germline): ENHRY, SYGVKD. In DNA form, the CDR3 reads TGTGCCATCAGTGAGCCTGATCCCCCCCAAGAGACCCAGTACTTC. It codes for CAISEPDPPQETQYF.

This clonotype appeared many times. The V gene is TRBV6-5, the J gene TRBJ2-1; 7 bases line up with TRBD2. V gave up 6 bases and J gave up 1 base; unmatched junction bases: 6. The germline V gene has CDR1 MNHEY and CDR2 SVGAGI. The CDR3 sequence is 15 residues long. CDR3: CASRRLAGSYNEQFF. In nucleotides, the CDR3 is TGTGCCAGCAGGCGACTAGCCGGATCCTACAATGAGCAGTTCTTC.

This clonotype was counted ten times or more. The chain couples TRBV20-1 to TRBJ2-7, with D possibly TRBD1 on 6 matching bases. The CDR3 runs 15 residues. In germline, CDR1 is DFQATT, CDR2 SNEGSKA (reference sequence). Trimming removed 6 bases from V and 0 bases from J, with 18 bases in between. CDR3 sequence reads: CSAAFLGHNSYEQYF. The DNA for the CDR3 is TGCAGTGCCGCCTTTTTGGGACATAACTCCTACGAGCAGTACTTC.

This clonotype appeared many times. This chain uses TRBV5-1 with TRBJ2-3; D is uncertain. The CDR3 consists of 16 residues. Germline V gene lookup returns CDR1 SGHRS and CDR2 YFSETQ. The V end was cut by 1 base, the J end by 0 bases, with 12 bases between. The CDR3 reads CASSLRAGGSTDTQYF. The DNA for the CDR3 is TGCGCCAGCAGCTTGAGGGCAGGTGGCAGCACAGATACGCAGTATTTT.

This clonotype has ten or more counts. The CDR3 region is CASSLTRLAGGYEQYF. In nucleotides, the CDR3 is TGTGCCAGCAGTCTAACCCGACTAGCGGGGGGCTACGAGCAGTACTTC. J is TRBJ2-7 and V is TRBV27, with 13 bases aligning to TRBD2. The CDR3 has 16 residues. V lost 5 bases, J lost 3 bases, and 7 bases stayed unmatched. Germline CDR1 MNHEY, CDR2 SMNVEV (reference sequence).

The V gene is TRBV11-2, the J gene TRBJ1-2; a possible D gene is TRBD1 (6 bases). Germline CDR1 SGHAT, CDR2 FQNNGV. Trimming cost V 5 bases and J 2 bases, with 15 bases left between them. The CDR3 extends over 15 amino acids. The CDR3 region has the DNA TGTGCCAGCAGCCACCTGGGGGGCTGGAACTATGGCTACACCTTC. It is translated as CASSHLGGWNYGYTF.

This clonotype has at least ten counts. The rearrangement uses TRBV7-9 and TRBJ1-1, with D possibly TRBD1 on 5 matching bases. Germline values: CDR1 SEHNR, CDR2 FQNEAQ (reference sequence). The CDR3 is 14 amino acids. V dropped 4 bases and J dropped 0 bases, with 9 bases sitting between them. CDR3 nucleotides: TGTGCCAGCAGCTCTGGGACCCTGAACACTGAAGCTTTCTTT. Its translation: CASSSGTLNTEAFF.

This clonotype was observed a handful of times. The gene calls are TRBV20-1 and TRBJ2-3; tentative D call: TRBD2 (6 bases). Germline CDR1 DFQATT, CDR2 SNEGSKA (reference sequence). CDR3 length equals 13 residues. Trimming shortened V by 6 bases and J by 0 bases, and 10 bases separated the two germline ends. The CDR3 bases are TGCAGTGCCCTCAGCGGGAGCACAGATACGCAGTATTTT. Its protein product is CSALSGSTDTQYF.

The chain uses TRBV20-1 and TRBJ2-4, with 9 bases lining up with TRBD1. CDR1 is DFQATT, CDR2 SNEGSKA, per germline (reference sequence). CDR3 length: 15 residues. The V segment lost 4 bases and the J segment 7 bases; nucleotides outside the gene matches: 11. The CDR3 reads CSATTPTGGGNIQYF. The DNA of the CDR3 is TGCAGTGCTACCACCCCCACAGGGGGCGGGAACATTCAGTACTTC.

This clonotype was detected ten times or more. The chain is built from TRBV6-6 and TRBJ1-3; D gene uncertain. V shed 5 bases and J shed 0 bases, with 11 bases lying between them. This CDR3 contains 15 residues. Germline CDR1 reads MNHNY; CDR2 reads SVGAGI (reference sequence). The CDR3 nucleotides read TGTGCCAGCAGTAGCCCGACGAGCTCTGGAAACACCATATATTTT. This encodes CASSSPTSSGNTIYF.

This clonotype is a singleton in its sample. A much larger clone is a single base away; this may be a read error. The rearrangement joins TRBV19 to TRBJ2-5, with D hard to call. CDR1 is LNHDA and CDR2 is SQIVND in the germline V gene (reference sequence). Trimming removed 3 bases at V and 4 bases at J, with 3 bases between. This CDR3 is built from 11 residues. CDR3 sequence: CASSIRETQYF. CDR3 coding DNA: TGTGCCAGTAGTATTCGAGAGACCCAGTACTTC.

This clonotype was detected many times. The chain links TRBV5-1 to TRBJ2-3, with D perhaps matching TRBD2 (6 bases). Per the germline V gene, CDR1 is SGHRS and CDR2 is YFSETQ. CDR3 size: 16 residues. V gave up 0 bases and J gave up 3 bases, with 14 bases separating them. The CDR3 loop reads CASSLGLTGATDTQYF. CDR3 nucleotides: TGCGCCAGCAGCTTGGGTTTAACGGGAGCTACAGATACGCAGTATTTT.

At least ten counts were recorded for this clonotype. V and J are TRBV29-1 and TRBJ2-2; weak D call: TRBD1 (5 bases). CDR3 length equals 13 residues. CDR1 is SQVTM and CDR2 is ANQGSEA in the germline V gene. The germline V and J ends were trimmed by 5 bases and 2 bases, with 9 bases remaining between them. CDR3 amino acids: CSVYQGNTGELFF. Here the CDR3 DNA reads TGCAGCGTTTACCAGGGCAACACCGGGGAGCTGTTTTTT.

The chain uses TRBV29-1 and TRBJ2-2, with a weak D call TRBD1 (6 bases). CDR1 SQVTM and CDR2 ANQGSEA come from the germline V gene. The CDR3 is made up of 14 amino acids. Trimming removed 0 bases from V and 4 bases from J, with 9 bases in between. The CDR3 DNA is TGCAGCGTTGAAGAGGGGGCAGCCACCGGGGAGCTGTTTTTT. Translating gives CSVEEGAATGELFF.

This clonotype has at least ten counts. This rearrangement joins TRBV29-1 to TRBJ2-2, with D possibly TRBD2 on 6 matching bases. The CDR3 contains 14 residues. CDR1 is SQVTM, CDR2 ANQGSEA, per germline. V lost 2 bases to trimming and J lost 6 bases, with 13 bases between them. The CDR3 nucleotides read TGCAGCGTTGAAATCGGGAGAGGCGCCGGGGAGCTGTTTTTT. Its translation: CSVEIGRGAGELFF.

The chain recombines TRBV11-2 with TRBJ2-2; D might be TRBD1 (5 bases). The length of the CDR3 is 14 residues. The V gene lost 7 bases and the J gene lost 5 bases, with 14 bases spanning the gap. Germline CDR1 reads SGHAT; CDR2 reads FQNNGV. CDR3: CASTKGASTGELFF. The CDR3, as DNA: TGTGCCAGCACCAAAGGGGCGAGTACCGGGGAGCTGTTTTTT.

Ten or more counts support this clonotype. The chain is built from TRBV28 and TRBJ1-4, with a weak D call TRBD1 (6 bases). The CDR3 loop spans 20 amino acids. The germline V gene encodes CDR1 MDHEN and CDR2 SYDVKM. Deletions cut 3 bases from V and 0 bases from J, with 23 bases between. CDR3 protein: CASSFPARGLEVATNEKLFF. Written as DNA, the CDR3 is TGTGCCAGCAGTTTCCCTGCCCGGGGGCTAGAGGTAGCAACTAATGAAAAACTGTTTTTT. Looking up the rest from reference TRBV28 and TRBJ1-4 gives the full variable domain: DVKVTQSSRYLVKRTGEKVFLECVQDMDHENMFWYRQDPGLGLRLIYFSYDVKMKEKGDIPEGYSVSREKKERFSLILESASTNQTSMYLCASSFPARGLEVATNEKLFFGSGTQLSVL.

The gene calls are TRBV6-5 and TRBJ2-1; D gene unclear. The CDR3 has 14 residues. V was shortened by 6 bases and J by 0 bases, with 9 bases between the two germline ends. Looked up from germline, CDR1 is MNHEY and CDR2 is SVGAGI. CDR3 sequence: CASRQDHSYNEQFF. CDR3 nucleotides: TGTGCCAGCAGGCAGGACCACTCCTACAATGAGCAGTTCTTC.

This clonotype was counted ten times or more. Written as DNA, the CDR3 is TGTGCCAGCGCGTACGACAGGCTGAGCTCCTATAATTCACCCCTCCACTTT. It translates to CASAYDRLSSYNSPLHF. J is TRBJ1-6 and V is TRBV27, with D possibly matching TRBD1 (6 bases). Trimming took off 8 bases at V and 0 bases at J, with 17 bases between the two ends. From germline, CDR1 is MNHEY and CDR2 SMNVEV (reference sequence). CDR3 length: 17 amino acids.

The V call is TRBV30, the J call TRBJ1-5; TRBD1 is a possible D gene (5 bases). Germline V gives CDR1 GTSNPN, CDR2 SVGIG (reference sequence). Trimming cost V 1 base and J 5 bases, with 12 bases left between them. This CDR3 is 14 amino acids long. In nucleotides, the CDR3 is TGTGCCTGGAGTGCAGGGCCCTTATATCAGCCCCAGCATTTT. Translated: CAWSAGPLYQPQHF.

This clonotype was detected a few times. The CDR3 DNA follows: TGTGCCAGCAGTCCAGGGGTAATTCAGCCCCAGCATTTT. This codes for CASSPGVIQPQHF. V and J are TRBV6-2 or TRBV6-3 and TRBJ1-5; D is perhaps TRBD1 (6 bases). V lost 5 bases to trimming and J lost 6 bases, with 11 bases between them. This CDR3 comprises 13 residues. Germline values: CDR1 MNHEY, CDR2 SVGEGT.